A single sample gave rise to the 12 T cell receptor beta chains below, sequenced in a study of T cell repertoires in cytomegalovirus infection. TCRdb re-called the reads with MiXCR, one entry per CDR3 protein. The sample holds about 260,000 distinct CDR3 sequences, roughly 9.1% seen once. Sequencing was performed on PBMCs. Receptor source: a human donor in good health (CMV status not recorded). Some clones in this sample may be carry-over from other donors' samples.

This clonotype was observed a handful of times. V is TRBV20-1 and J is TRBJ2-3; the match to TRBD2 covers 12 bases. After removal of 5 bases from V and 2 bases from J, the junction contained 5 bases not matched to a gene. Per germline, CDR1 DFQATT and CDR2 SNEGSKA (reference sequence). This CDR3 comprises 15 residues. This chain's CDR3 is CSAPGTSGFTDTQYF. CDR3 sequence (DNA): TGCAGTGCTCCCGGGACTAGCGGGTTCACAGATACGCAGTATTTT.

The chain joins TRBV5-4 to TRBJ1-1; tentative D call: TRBD1 (5 bases). The CDR3 totals 15 residues. Per the germline V gene, CDR1 is SGHNT and CDR2 is YYREEE (reference sequence). Trimming left V 6 bases short and J 5 bases short, with 20 bases between. For the CDR3, the DNA is TGTGCCAGCAACATAGCCCGGAGACGGGGGACTGAAGCTTTCTTT. Its protein product is CASNIARRRGTEAFF.

The table lists this clonotype with a few counts. The CDR3 DNA reads as TGTGCCAGCAGCTTGGGTTTAGGGGACTCCTACGAGCAGTACTTC. Amino acids: CASSLGLGDSYEQYF. The chain joins TRBV5-6 to TRBJ2-7; D is possibly TRBD1 (5 bases). CDR3 length: 15 amino acids. Trimming removed 0 bases from V and 0 bases from J, with 10 bases in between. Germline-derived CDR1 and CDR2 are SGHDT and YYEEEE.

This clonotype was seen a single time. This sequence joins TRBV5-1 and TRBJ2-2; TRBD1 aligns across 7 bases. Germline CDR1 is SGHRS and CDR2 is YFSETQ. V dropped 4 bases and J dropped 6; count of bases not matched to a gene: 6. The CDR3 runs to 14 residues. The CDR3 loop reads CASSDRTGAGELFF. CDR3 bases: TGCGCCAGCAGCGACCGAACAGGGGCCGGGGAGCTGTTTTTT.

The table lists this clonotype with many counts. J is TRBJ1-3 and V is TRBV19; D is ambiguous. V was pared by 6 bases and J by 0 bases, with 9 bases between. This CDR3 has 14 residues. Germline CDR1 LNHDA, CDR2 SQIVND (reference sequence). This CDR3 is CASRGRSSGNTIYF. CDR3 in DNA: TGTGCCAGTAGGGGAAGGTCCTCTGGAAACACCATATATTTT.

Many counts were recorded for this clonotype. V gene TRBV3-1 combines with J gene TRBJ1-6; D unresolved. Looked up from germline, CDR1 is LGHDT and CDR2 is YNNKEL (reference sequence). This CDR3 spans 14 amino acids. V lost 2 bases and J lost 8, with 10 bases in between. As DNA, the CDR3 is TGTGCCAGCAGCCAAACCAGTGATTATTCACCCCTCCACTTT. Its translation is CASSQTSDYSPLHF.

The rearrangement links TRBV6-5 to TRBJ2-1; TRBD2 matches 7 bases. CDR1 MNHEY and CDR2 SVGAGI come from the germline V gene. This CDR3 spans 14 amino acids. Trimming removed 7 bases from V and 6 bases from J; junction bases left unmatched: 9. CDR3 in amino acids: CASIASGPRNEQFF. For the CDR3, the DNA is TGTGCCAGCATAGCTAGCGGTCCCCGCAATGAGCAGTTCTTC.

The V and J genes are TRBV7-2 and TRBJ1-6, with unresolved D. Germline-derived CDR1 and CDR2 are SGHTA and FQGNSA. There are 14 residues in the CDR3. The V end was cut by 5 bases, the J end by 9 bases, with 14 bases between. CDR3 bases: TGTGCCAGCAGCCCTTCACGGCTCTCTTCACCCCTCCACTTT. Protein sequence: CASSPSRLSSPLHF.

This clonotype turned up a few times. The CDR3 loop reads CATSRQGAKDQPQHF. The CDR3 nucleotides are TGTGCCACCAGCAGACAGGGGGCGAAGGATCAGCCCCAGCATTTT. The chain links TRBV15 to TRBJ1-5; 8 bases are shared with TRBD1. The junction had 5 bases not matched to a gene; V was cut back by 2 bases and J by 5 bases. The germline V gene has CDR1 LNHNV and CDR2 YYDKDF (reference sequence). This CDR3 has 15 amino acids.

This clonotype was detected only once. J is TRBJ2-3 and V is TRBV2; the D is unclear. The germline V and J ends were trimmed by 6 bases and 2 bases, with 12 bases remaining between them. Germline CDR1 reads SNHLY; CDR2 reads FYNNEI. The CDR3 is 14 residues long. The CDR3 reads CASSPDTHTDTQYF. The DNA of the CDR3 is TGTGCCAGCAGCCCCGACACACACACAGATACGCAGTATTTT.

This clonotype came up many times. This chain joins TRBV7-6 and TRBJ2-7; 11 nucleotides line up with TRBD1. V was pared by 3 bases and J by 6 bases, with 10 bases of the junction left unmatched. This CDR3 is built from 16 residues. CDR1 is SGHVS, CDR2 FNYEAQ, per germline. CDR3 region: CASSLGTGGIMGEQYF. CDR3 DNA: TGTGCCAGCAGCTTGGGGACAGGGGGAATTATGGGCGAGCAGTACTTC.

This clonotype appeared a few times. Here the CDR3 DNA reads TGCAGTGCTAGGGGGGGGGGGTTTGAAGCTTTCTTT. It codes for CSARGGGFEAFF. This chain uses TRBV20-1 with TRBJ1-1, with D perhaps matching TRBD1 (5 bases). Germline lookup yields CDR1 DFQATT and CDR2 SNEGSKA (reference sequence). The CDR3 extends over 12 amino acids. With 3 bases removed from V and 7 bases from J, the gap between germline ends came to 12 bases.